This paragraph covers one T cell receptor beta chain sequence. The record originates from a study of shared clonotypes between healthy human individuals. Sequencing used immunoSEQ multiplex PCR; TCRdb keeps in-frame clones, though not all of them. Of about 730,000 clones in the sample, over 55% are singletons; the top ten hold under 2%. Germline V CDR1 and CDR2: SGHRS, YFSETQ. The CDR3 extends over 15 amino acids. Losses at the gene ends were 3 bases for V and 7 bases for J; bases not matched to a gene: 4. Sequencing was performed on memory CD4+ T cells sorted from blood. Subset reported: CD45RA-negative fraction. The clonotype comes from a woman aged 30 to 39 in good health. This chain connects TRBV5-1 to TRBJ2-1; the match to TRBD2 covers 13 bases. The CDR3, as DNA: TGCGCCAGCAGCTCGACTAGCGGGAGGAGAAATGAGCAGTTCTTC. Protein sequence: CASSSTSGRRNEQFF.